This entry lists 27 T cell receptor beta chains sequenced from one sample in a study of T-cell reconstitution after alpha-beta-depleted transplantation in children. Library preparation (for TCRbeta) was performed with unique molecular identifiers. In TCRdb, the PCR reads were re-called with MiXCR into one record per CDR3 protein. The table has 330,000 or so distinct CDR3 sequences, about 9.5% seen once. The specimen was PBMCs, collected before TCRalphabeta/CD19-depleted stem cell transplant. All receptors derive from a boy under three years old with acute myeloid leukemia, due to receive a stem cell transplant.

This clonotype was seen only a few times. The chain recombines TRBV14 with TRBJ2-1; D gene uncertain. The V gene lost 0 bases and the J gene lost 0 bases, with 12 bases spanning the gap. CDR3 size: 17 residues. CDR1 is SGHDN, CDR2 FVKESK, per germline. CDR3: CASSQEIAPSSYNEQFF. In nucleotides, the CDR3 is TGTGCCAGCAGCCAAGAAATCGCACCCTCCTCCTACAATGAGCAGTTCTTC.

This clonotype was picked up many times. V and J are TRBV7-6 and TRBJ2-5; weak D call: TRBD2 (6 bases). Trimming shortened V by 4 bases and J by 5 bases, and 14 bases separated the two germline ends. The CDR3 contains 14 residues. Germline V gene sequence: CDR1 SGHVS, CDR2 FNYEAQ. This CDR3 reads CASSSTSLRETQYF. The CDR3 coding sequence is TGTGCCAGCAGCTCGACTAGTCTTCGGGAGACCCAGTACTTC.

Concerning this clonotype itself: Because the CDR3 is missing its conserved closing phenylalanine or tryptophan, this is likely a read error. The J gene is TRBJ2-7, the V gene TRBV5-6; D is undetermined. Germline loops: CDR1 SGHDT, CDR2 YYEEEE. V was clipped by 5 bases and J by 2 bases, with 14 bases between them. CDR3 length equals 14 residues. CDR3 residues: CASRVLGDTYEQYL. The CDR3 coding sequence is TGTGCCAGCAGGGTCCTTGGAGATACCTACGAGCAGTACCTC.

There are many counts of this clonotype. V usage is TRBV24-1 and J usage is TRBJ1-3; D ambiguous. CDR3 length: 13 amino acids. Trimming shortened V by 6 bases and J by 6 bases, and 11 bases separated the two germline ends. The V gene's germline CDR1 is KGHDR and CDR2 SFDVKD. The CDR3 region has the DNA TGTGCCACCAGTCCCCGAAATCAAAACACCATATATTTT. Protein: CATSPRNQNTIYF.

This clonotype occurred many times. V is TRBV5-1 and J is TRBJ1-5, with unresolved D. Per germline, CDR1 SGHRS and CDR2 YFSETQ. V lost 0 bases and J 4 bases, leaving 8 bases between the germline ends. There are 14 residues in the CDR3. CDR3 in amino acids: CASSLEPINQPQHF. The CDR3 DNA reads TGCGCCAGCAGCTTGGAACCTATTAATCAGCCCCAGCATTTT.

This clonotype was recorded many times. CDR3: CASSFRGTGNAFF. The DNA for the CDR3 is TGTGCCAGCAGCTTTCGGGGCACAGGAAACGCTTTCTTT. The chain links TRBV7-9 to TRBJ1-1; D may be TRBD1 (5 bases). Trimming left V 3 bases short and J 11 bases short, with 16 bases between. The CDR3 is 13 amino acids. Germline-derived CDR1 and CDR2 are SEHNR and FQNEAQ (reference sequence).

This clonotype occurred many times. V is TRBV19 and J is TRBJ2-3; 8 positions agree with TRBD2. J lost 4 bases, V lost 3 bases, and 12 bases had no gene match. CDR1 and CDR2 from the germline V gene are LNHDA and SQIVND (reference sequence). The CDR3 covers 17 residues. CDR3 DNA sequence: TGTGCCAGTAGTATCGACGGACTAGCAAGAGTCTCAGATACGCAGTATTTT. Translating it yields CASSIDGLARVSDTQYF.

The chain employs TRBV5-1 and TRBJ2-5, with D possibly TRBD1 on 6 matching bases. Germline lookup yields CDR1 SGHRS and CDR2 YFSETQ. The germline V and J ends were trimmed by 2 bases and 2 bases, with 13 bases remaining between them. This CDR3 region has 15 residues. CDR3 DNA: TGCGCCAGCAGCTTTTTGGGCAGGGGTCAAGAGACCCAGTACTTC. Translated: CASSFLGRGQETQYF. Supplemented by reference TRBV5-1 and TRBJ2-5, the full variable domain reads KAGVTQTPRYLIKTRGQQVTLSCSPISGHRSVSWYQQTPGQGLQFLFEYFSETQRNKGNFPGRFSGRQFSNSRSEMNVSTLELGDSALYLCASSFLGRGQETQYFGPGTRLLVL.

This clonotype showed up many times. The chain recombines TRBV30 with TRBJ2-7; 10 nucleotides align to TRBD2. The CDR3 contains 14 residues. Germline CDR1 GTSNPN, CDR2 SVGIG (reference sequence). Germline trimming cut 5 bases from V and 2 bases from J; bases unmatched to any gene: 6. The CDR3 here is CAWARTSGAYEQYF. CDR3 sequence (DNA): TGTGCCTGGGCCAGAACTAGCGGGGCCTACGAGCAGTACTTC.

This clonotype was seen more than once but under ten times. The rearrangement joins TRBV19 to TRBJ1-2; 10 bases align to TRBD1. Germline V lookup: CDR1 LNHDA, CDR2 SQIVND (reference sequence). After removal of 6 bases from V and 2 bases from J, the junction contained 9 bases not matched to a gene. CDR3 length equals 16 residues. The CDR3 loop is CASSNGRQGANYGYTF. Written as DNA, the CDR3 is TGTGCCAGTAGCAACGGAAGACAGGGGGCAAACTATGGCTACACCTTC.

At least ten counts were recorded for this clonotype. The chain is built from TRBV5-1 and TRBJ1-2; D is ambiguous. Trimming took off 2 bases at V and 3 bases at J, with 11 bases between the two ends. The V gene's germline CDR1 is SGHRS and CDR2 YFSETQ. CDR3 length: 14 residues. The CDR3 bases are TGCGCCAGCAGCTTAGGACGACATCACTATGGCTACACCTTC. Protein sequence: CASSLGRHHYGYTF.

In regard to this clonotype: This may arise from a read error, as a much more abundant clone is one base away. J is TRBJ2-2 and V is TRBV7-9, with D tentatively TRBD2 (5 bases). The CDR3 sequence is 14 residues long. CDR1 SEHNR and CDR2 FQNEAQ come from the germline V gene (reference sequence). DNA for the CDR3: TGTGCCAGCAGCTTTAGGTTGGGCACCGGGGAGCTGCTTTTT. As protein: CASSFRLGTGELLF. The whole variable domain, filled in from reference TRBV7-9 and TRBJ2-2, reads DTGVSQNPRHKITKRGQNVTFRCDPISEHNRLYWYRQTLGQGPEFLTYFQNEAQLEKSRLLSDRFSAERPKGSFSTLEIQRTEQGDSAMYLCASSFRLGTGELLFGEGSRLTVL.

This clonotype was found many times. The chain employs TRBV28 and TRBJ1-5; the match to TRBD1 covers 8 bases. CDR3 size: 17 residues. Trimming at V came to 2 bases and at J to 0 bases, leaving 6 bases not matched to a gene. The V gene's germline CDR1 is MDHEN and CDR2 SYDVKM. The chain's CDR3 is CASSLDRGFYSNQPQHF. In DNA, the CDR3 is TGTGCCAGCAGTTTAGACAGGGGCTTCTATAGCAATCAGCCCCAGCATTTT. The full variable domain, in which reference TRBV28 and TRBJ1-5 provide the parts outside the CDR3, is DVKVTQSSRYLVKRTGEKVFLECVQDMDHENMFWYRQDPGLGLRLIYFSYDVKMKEKGDIPEGYSVSREKKERFSLILESASTNQTSMYLCASSLDRGFYSNQPQHFGDGTRLSIL.

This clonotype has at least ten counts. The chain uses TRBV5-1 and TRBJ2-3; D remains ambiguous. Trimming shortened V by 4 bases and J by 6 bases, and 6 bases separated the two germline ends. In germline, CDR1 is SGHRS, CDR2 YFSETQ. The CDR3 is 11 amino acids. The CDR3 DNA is TGCGCCAGCAGCGATGTGGATACGCAGTATTTT. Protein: CASSDVDTQYF.

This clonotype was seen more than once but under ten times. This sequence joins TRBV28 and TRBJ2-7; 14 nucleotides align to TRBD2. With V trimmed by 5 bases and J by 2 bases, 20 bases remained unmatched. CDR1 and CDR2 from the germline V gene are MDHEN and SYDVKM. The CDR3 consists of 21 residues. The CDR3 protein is CASSPRPGTSGSDHSPYEQYF. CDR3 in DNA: TGTGCCAGCAGTCCGAGACCCGGGACTAGCGGGAGCGACCATTCACCCTACGAGCAGTACTTC. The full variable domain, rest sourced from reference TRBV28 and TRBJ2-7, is DVKVTQSSRYLVKRTGEKVFLECVQDMDHENMFWYRQDPGLGLRLIYFSYDVKMKEKGDIPEGYSVSREKKERFSLILESASTNQTSMYLCASSPRPGTSGSDHSPYEQYFGPGTRLTVT.

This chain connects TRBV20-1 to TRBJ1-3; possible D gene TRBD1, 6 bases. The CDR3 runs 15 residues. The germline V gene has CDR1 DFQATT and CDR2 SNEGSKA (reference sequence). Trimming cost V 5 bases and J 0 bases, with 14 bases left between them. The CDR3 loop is CSAEDRASSGNTIYF. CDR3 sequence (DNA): TGCAGTGCTGAGGACAGAGCGAGCTCTGGAAACACCATATATTTT.

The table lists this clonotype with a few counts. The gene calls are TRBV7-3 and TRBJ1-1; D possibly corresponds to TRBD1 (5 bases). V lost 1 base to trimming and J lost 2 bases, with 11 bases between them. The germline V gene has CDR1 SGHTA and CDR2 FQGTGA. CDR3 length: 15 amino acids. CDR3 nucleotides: TGTGCCAGCAGCTTAAGCGGGGCAGCCAACACTGAAGCTTTCTTT. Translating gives CASSLSGAANTEAFF.

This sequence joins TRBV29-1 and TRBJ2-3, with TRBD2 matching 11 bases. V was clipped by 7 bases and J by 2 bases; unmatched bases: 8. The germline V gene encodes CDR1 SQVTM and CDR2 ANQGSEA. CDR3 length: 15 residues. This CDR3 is CSATTSGVPTDTQYF. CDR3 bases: TGCAGCGCCACGACTAGCGGGGTCCCCACAGATACGCAGTATTTT.

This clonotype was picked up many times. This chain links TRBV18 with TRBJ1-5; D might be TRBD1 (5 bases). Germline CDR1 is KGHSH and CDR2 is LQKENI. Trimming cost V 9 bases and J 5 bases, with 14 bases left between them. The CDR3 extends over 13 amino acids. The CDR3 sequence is CARNGTEDQPQHF. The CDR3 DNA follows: TGTGCCAGAAACGGGACTGAAGATCAGCCCCAGCATTTT.

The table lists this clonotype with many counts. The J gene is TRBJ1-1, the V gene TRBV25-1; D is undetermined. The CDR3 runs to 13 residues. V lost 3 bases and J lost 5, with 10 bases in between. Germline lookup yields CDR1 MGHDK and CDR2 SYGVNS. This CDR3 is CASSDPGKTEAFF. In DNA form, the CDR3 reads TGTGCCAGCAGTGACCCCGGAAAGACTGAAGCTTTCTTT.

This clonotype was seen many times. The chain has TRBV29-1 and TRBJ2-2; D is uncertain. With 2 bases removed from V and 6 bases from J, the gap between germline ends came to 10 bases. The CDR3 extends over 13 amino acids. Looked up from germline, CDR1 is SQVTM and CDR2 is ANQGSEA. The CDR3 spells CSVELRSAGELFF. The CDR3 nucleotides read TGCAGCGTTGAATTGAGATCCGCCGGGGAGCTGTTTTTT.

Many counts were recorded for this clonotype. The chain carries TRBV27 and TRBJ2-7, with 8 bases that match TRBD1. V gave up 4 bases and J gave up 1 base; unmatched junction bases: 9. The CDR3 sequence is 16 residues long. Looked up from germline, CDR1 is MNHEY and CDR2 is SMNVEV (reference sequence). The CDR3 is CASSSAPQGGSYEQYF. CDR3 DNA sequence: TGTGCCAGCAGTTCCGCCCCACAGGGGGGATCCTACGAGCAGTACTTC.

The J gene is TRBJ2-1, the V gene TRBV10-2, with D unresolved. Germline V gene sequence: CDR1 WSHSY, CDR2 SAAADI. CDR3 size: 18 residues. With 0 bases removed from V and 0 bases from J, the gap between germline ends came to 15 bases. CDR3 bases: TGCGCCAGCAGTGAGTCGATGGTAGAGGTCAGCTCCTACAATGAGCAGTTCTTC. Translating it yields CASSESMVEVSSYNEQFF.

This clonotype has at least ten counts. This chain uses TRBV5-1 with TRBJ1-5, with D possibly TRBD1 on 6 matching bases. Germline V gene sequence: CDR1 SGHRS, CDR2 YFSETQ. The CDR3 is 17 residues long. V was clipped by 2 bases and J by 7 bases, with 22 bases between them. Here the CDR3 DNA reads TGCGCCAGCAGCTTCGTACCTACAGGGTGGGGTGGCCAGCCCCAGCATTTT. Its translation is CASSFVPTGWGGQPQHF. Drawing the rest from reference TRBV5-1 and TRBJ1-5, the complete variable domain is KAGVTQTPRYLIKTRGQQVTLSCSPISGHRSVSWYQQTPGQGLQFLFEYFSETQRNKGNFPGRFSGRQFSNSRSEMNVSTLELGDSALYLCASSFVPTGWGGQPQHFGDGTRLSIL.

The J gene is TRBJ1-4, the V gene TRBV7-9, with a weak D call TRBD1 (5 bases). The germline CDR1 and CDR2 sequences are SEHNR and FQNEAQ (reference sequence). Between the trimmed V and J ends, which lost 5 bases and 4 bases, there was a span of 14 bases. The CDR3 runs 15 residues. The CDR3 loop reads CASSQSLRGNEKLFF. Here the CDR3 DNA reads TGTGCCAGCAGCCAGTCCCTAAGGGGTAATGAAAAACTGTTTTTT.

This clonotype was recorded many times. The CDR3 DNA follows: TGTGCCAGCAGCCCCTCGAAGGGGGCGTCCTACAATGAGCAGTTCTTC. This translates into CASSPSKGASYNEQFF. The chain uses TRBV5-4 and TRBJ2-1; 7 bases match TRBD1. The CDR3 spans 16 residues. Germline values: CDR1 SGHNT, CDR2 YYREEE (reference sequence). Trimming cost V 4 bases and J 1 base; bases outside gene matches: 8. Based on the CDR3 plus reference TRBV5-4 and TRBJ2-1, the full variable domain is ETGVTQSPTHLIKTRGQQVTLRCSSQSGHNTVSWYQQALGQGPQFIFQYYREEENGRGNFPPRFSGLQFPNYSSELNVNALELDDSALYLCASSPSKGASYNEQFFGPGTRLTVL.

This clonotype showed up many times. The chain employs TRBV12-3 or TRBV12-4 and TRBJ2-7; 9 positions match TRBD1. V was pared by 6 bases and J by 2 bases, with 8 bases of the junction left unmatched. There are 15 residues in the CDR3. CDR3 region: CASRPGQGRTYEQYF. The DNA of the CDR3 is TGTGCCAGCAGACCGGGACAGGGAAGAACCTACGAGCAGTACTTC.